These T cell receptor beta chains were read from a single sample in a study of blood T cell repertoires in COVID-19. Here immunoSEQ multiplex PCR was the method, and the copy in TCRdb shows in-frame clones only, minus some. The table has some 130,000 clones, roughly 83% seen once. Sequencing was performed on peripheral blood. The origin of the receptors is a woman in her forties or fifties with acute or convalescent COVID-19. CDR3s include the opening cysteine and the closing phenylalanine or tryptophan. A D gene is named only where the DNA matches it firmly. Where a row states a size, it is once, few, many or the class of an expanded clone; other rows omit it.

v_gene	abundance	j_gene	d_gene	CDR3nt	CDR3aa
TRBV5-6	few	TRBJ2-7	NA	TGTGCCAGCAGCTTGCAGTCCTACGAGCAGTACTTC	CASSLQSYEQYF
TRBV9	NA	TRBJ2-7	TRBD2	TGTGCCAGCAGCGTAAGGGCTAGCGGGTACGAGCAGTACTTC	CASSVRASGYEQYF
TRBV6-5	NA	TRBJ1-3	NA	TGTGCCAGCAGGCCTGGACTCCTCTCTGGAAACACCATATATTTT	CASRPGLLSGNTIYF
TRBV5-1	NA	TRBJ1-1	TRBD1	TGCGCCAGCAGTTCCGGGACAGGGGGCCCTAACACTGAAGCTTTCTTT	CASSSGTGGPNTEAFF
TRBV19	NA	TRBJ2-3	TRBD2	TGTGCCAGTAGTACTGGGGCGGGGGGGCCCGCAGATACGCAGTATTTT	CASSTGAGGPADTQYF
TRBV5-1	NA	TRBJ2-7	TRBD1	TGCGCCAGCAGCTTGGACCCCCAGGGGGCGCGGGAGCAGTACTTC	CASSLDPQGAREQYF
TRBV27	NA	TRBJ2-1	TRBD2	TGTGCCAGCAGACTCAAGCGGGGGGATTCCTACAATGAGCAGTTCTTC	CASRLKRGDSYNEQFF
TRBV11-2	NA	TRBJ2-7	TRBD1	TGTGCCAGCAGCCCGTCGACAGGGCCTAGCTCCTACGAGCAGTACTTC	CASSPSTGPSSYEQYF
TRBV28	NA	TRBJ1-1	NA	TGTGCCAGCAGTTTTACGGGGTTGAACACTGAAGCTTTCTTT	CASSFTGLNTEAFF
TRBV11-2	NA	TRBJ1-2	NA	TGTGCCAGCAGCTTATTAAGAGATCCTAGCTATGGCTACACCTTC	CASSLLRDPSYGYTF
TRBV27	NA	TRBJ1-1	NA	TGTGCCAGCAGTCGGGAAAACACTGAAGCTTTCTTT	CASSRENTEAFF
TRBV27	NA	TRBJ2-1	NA	TGTGCCAGCAGTTCCAGGGCTACAACCGTGGTTTACAATGAGCAGTTCTTC	CASSSRATTVVYNEQFF
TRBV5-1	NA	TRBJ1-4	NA	TGCGCCAGCAGCATGGCAGGGGTCAGAGTTGAAAAACTGTTTTTT	CASSMAGVRVEKLFF
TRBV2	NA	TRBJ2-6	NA	TGTGCCAGCAGTGACAGGTCTGGGGCCAACGTCCTGACTTTC	CASSDRSGANVLTF
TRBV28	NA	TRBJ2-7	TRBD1	TGTGCCAGCAGTTTAACAGGGGCCTACGAGCAGTACTTC	CASSLTGAYEQYF
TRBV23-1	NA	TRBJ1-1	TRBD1	TGCGCCAGCATGCAGGGGGCTTACACTGAAGCTTTCTTT	CASMQGAYTEAFF
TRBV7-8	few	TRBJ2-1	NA	TGTGCCAGCAGCCCTAACAGTGTCCTTCTGGGTGAGCAGTTCTTC	CASSPNSVLLGEQFF
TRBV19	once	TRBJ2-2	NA	TGTGCCAGTAGTATGACAGGAGGTTACACCGGGGAGCTGTTTTTT	CASSMTGGYTGELFF
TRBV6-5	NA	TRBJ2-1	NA	TGTGCCAGCAGTTATACCTTGGCGGGGGCGTTCAATGAGCAGTTCTTC	CASSYTLAGAFNEQFF
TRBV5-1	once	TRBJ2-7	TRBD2	TGCGCCAGCACCCCGGGGGGGGGATCGAACTACGAGCAGTACTTC	CASTPGGGSNYEQYF
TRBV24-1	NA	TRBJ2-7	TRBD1	TGTGCCACCAGTACCGGGACAGATTCCTACGAGCAGTACTTC	CATSTGTDSYEQYF
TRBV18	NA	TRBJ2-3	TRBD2	TGTGCCAGCTCAAAGGACAGTGGAGGACTAGCGGTTCCGGATACGCAGTATTTT	CASSKDSGGLAVPDTQYF
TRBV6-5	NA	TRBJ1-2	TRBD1	TGTGCCAGCAGTACAGGGGGCTATGGCTACACCTTC	CASSTGGYGYTF
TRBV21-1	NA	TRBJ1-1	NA	TGTGCCAGCAGCAAAAGGGACAGGTGGACTGAAGCTTTCTTT	CASSKRDRWTEAFF